This record covers a single T cell receptor (beta chain). What it binds is unknown. Using immunoSEQ multiplex PCR, the repertoire was profiled, and TCRdb retains in-frame clones only, with some absent. The sample lists 85,000 to 100,000 clones, 80% to 95% occurring once. The record originates from a study of graft-versus-host responses after intestinal transplantation. Study as a whole: Multivisceral, liver-intestinal, or isolated intestinal grafts were transplanted into recipients.

Germline CDR1 is ENHRY and CDR2 is SYGVKD. Trimming at V came to 6 bases and at J to 2 bases, leaving 6 bases not matched to a gene. The CDR3 contains 14 residues. This chain uses TRBV10-3 with TRBJ2-7, with 8 positions matching TRBD1. The TCR comes from a human donor who was the organ donor for an intestinal transplant. Sequenced here: unstimulated CD8+ T cells sorted from spleen or lymph node cells, sampled before transplant. The CDR3 sequence is CAISRDRTTYEQYF. CDR3 nucleotide sequence: TGTGCCATCAGCCGGGACAGGACGACCTACGAGCAGTACTTC.